These 24 T cell receptor beta chains were all obtained from the same sample, sequenced in a study of beta chain features in type 1 diabetes. Since all of the isolated RNA was reverse transcribed, expressed TCRB transcripts were what got sequenced. Using immunoSEQ multiplex PCR, the repertoire was profiled, and TCRdb retains in-frame clones only, with some absent. The sample holds around 200,000 clones, roughly an eighth seen once. The material sequenced was central memory CD4+ T cells from blood. These receptors originate from a woman under 30 in good health.

This clone was seen more than once but under ten times. V and J are TRBV5-1 and TRBJ2-5, with 9 positions matching TRBD2. This CDR3 comprises 15 residues. Per germline, CDR1 SGHRS and CDR2 YFSETQ. J lost 4 bases, V lost 0 bases, and 4 bases had no gene match. This CDR3 reads CASSLENSGRETQYF. The CDR3 coding sequence is TGCGCCAGCAGCTTGGAGAATAGCGGGAGAGAGACCCAGTACTTC.

This clone has only a few counts. The V call is TRBV7-2, the J call TRBJ1-2; D might be TRBD1 (6 bases). The length of the CDR3 is 14 residues. The V end was cut by 4 bases, the J end by 4 bases, with 13 bases between. The V gene's germline CDR1 is SGHTA and CDR2 FQGNSA. Written as DNA, the CDR3 is TGTGCCAGCAGCTCCCAGGGGCCTGGCTATGGCTACACCTTC. As protein: CASSSQGPGYGYTF. The full variable domain, in which reference TRBV7-2 and TRBJ1-2 provide the parts outside the CDR3, is GAGVSQSPSNKVTEKGKDVELRCDPISGHTALYWYRQSLGQGLEFLIYFQGNSAPDKSGLPSDRFSAERTGGSVSTLTIQRTQQEDSAVYLCASSSQGPGYGYTFGSGTRLTVV.

The chain carries TRBV7-3 and TRBJ1-5; 7 bases agree with TRBD1. After removal of 5 bases from V and 11 bases from J, the junction contained 9 bases not matched to a gene. The CDR3 totals 13 residues. CDR1 and CDR2 from the germline V gene are SGHTA and FQGTGA. The CDR3 is CASSLQPGQTQHF. Written as DNA, the CDR3 is TGTGCCAGCAGCCTTCAGCCGGGACAGACCCAGCATTTT.

The chain carries TRBV5-1 and TRBJ2-7, with 8 bases fitting TRBD1. Trimming removed 7 bases from V and 7 bases from J; junction bases left unmatched: 16. This CDR3 is built from 15 residues. The germline gives CDR1 SGHRS, CDR2 YFSETQ. The CDR3 loop is CASGDPGQAPTEQYF. CDR3 nucleotides: TGCGCCAGCGGGGATCCGGGACAGGCCCCTACGGAGCAGTACTTC.

The V gene is TRBV6-6, the J gene TRBJ1-2; 7 bases match TRBD1. The CDR3 runs to 13 residues. The J segment lost 4 bases and the V segment lost 5 bases, leaving 4 bases of the junction unmatched. Looked up from germline, CDR1 is MNHNY and CDR2 is SVGAGI (reference sequence). CDR3 nucleotide sequence: TGTGCCAGCAGTGTTGACAGGGTCTATGGCTACACCTTC. It is translated as CASSVDRVYGYTF.

This clone has more than one count but fewer than ten. V and J are TRBV28 and TRBJ1-2, with D hard to call. V shed 7 bases and J shed 3 bases, with 12 bases lying between them. Germline V gene data show CDR1 as MDHEN and CDR2 as SYDVKM. The CDR3 totals 13 residues. The CDR3 nucleotides read TGTGCCAGCAAGAAGGAGGGCCACTATGGCTACACCTTC. This codes for CASKKEGHYGYTF.

This clone has a handful of counts. The rearrangement links TRBV7-9 to TRBJ2-7, with D maybe TRBD1 (6 bases). The CDR3 is 14 amino acids. The germline V and J ends were trimmed by 5 bases and 6 bases, with 17 bases remaining between them. CDR1 is SEHNR and CDR2 is FQNEAQ in the germline V gene (reference sequence). The DNA of the CDR3 is TGTGCCAGCAGCCAAGGGGGTCGGCAGGGCGAGCAGTACTTC. It is translated as CASSQGGRQGEQYF. Supplemented by reference TRBV7-9 and TRBJ2-7, the full variable domain reads DTGVSQNPRHKITKRGQNVTFRCDPISEHNRLYWYRQTLGQGPEFLTYFQNEAQLEKSRLLSDRFSAERPKGSFSTLEIQRTEQGDSAMYLCASSQGGRQGEQYFGPGTRLTVT.

This sequence joins TRBV7-2 and TRBJ1-2; 7 nucleotides align to TRBD1. V shed 5 bases, J shed 0 bases, and the junction held 15 bases outside the gene matches. This CDR3 spans 18 amino acids. CDR1 and CDR2 from the germline V gene are SGHTA and FQGNSA. CDR3 loop: CASSPRPGQLRANYGYTF. Here the CDR3 DNA reads TGTGCCAGCAGCCCCCGTCCGGGACAGCTCAGAGCTAACTATGGCTACACCTTC.

This clone was seen only a few times. J is TRBJ2-7 and V is TRBV9, with TRBD2 identical over 7 bases. This CDR3 region has 16 residues. The ends lost 0 bases at V and 2 bases at J; junction bases unmatched: 8. From germline, CDR1 is SGDLS and CDR2 YYNGEE. The CDR3, as DNA: TGTGCCAGCAGCGTAGCCCCCTTCGGGGGGACCTACGAGCAGTACTTC. This codes for CASSVAPFGGTYEQYF.

This clone has only a few counts. This chain uses TRBV29-1 with TRBJ2-7; weak D call: TRBD2 (6 bases). V gave up 4 bases and J gave up 7 bases, with 17 bases separating them. Germline V CDR1 and CDR2: SQVTM, ANQGSEA. The CDR3 has 13 residues. The CDR3 spells CSVAQAREREQYF. In nucleotides, the CDR3 is TGCAGCGTTGCACAAGCGCGGGAAAGGGAGCAGTACTTC.

The chain is built from TRBV7-2 and TRBJ2-1; 7 bases line up with TRBD2. The CDR3 runs 15 residues. The V gene end was trimmed by 5 bases and the J gene end by 5 bases; junction bases not matched to a gene: 9. Looked up from germline, CDR1 is SGHTA and CDR2 is FQGNSA. This chain's CDR3 is CASSPLSGIHNEQFF. The CDR3 nucleotides read TGTGCCAGCAGCCCTCTGAGCGGGATACACAATGAGCAGTTCTTC.

This rearrangement joins TRBV7-2 to TRBJ1-4; D possibly corresponds to TRBD1 (5 bases). Germline V lookup: CDR1 SGHTA, CDR2 FQGNSA. This CDR3 spans 16 amino acids. V lost 5 bases to trimming and J lost 0 bases, with 13 bases between them. Here the CDR3 reads CASSPGQPATNEKLFF. Written as DNA, the CDR3 is TGTGCCAGCAGCCCCGGACAACCCGCAACTAATGAAAAACTGTTTTTT.

There are a few counts of this clone. This sequence joins TRBV25-1 and TRBJ1-1; D unclear. The germline V gene encodes CDR1 MGHDK and CDR2 SYGVNS. V was clipped by 2 bases and J by 1 base, with 8 bases between them. This CDR3 has 14 amino acids. The CDR3 region is CASSEEARNTEAFF. In DNA, the CDR3 is TGTGCCAGCAGTGAAGAGGCGAGGAACACTGAAGCTTTCTTT.

The rearrangement joins TRBV9 to TRBJ2-1, with 10 bases fitting TRBD2. CDR3 length equals 16 residues. J was trimmed by 4 bases and V by 2 bases; bases with no gene match: 6. CDR1 is SGDLS, CDR2 YYNGEE, per germline. CDR3 coding DNA: TGTGCCAGCAGCGTGGGACGGACTAGCGGTTACAATGAGCAGTTCTTC. Its translation: CASSVGRTSGYNEQFF.

This rearrangement joins TRBV5-6 to TRBJ2-3; 11 bases line up with TRBD2. The CDR3 has 16 residues. The germline V gene has CDR1 SGHDT and CDR2 YYEEEE. The V segment lost 4 bases and the J segment 2 bases; nucleotides outside the gene matches: 6. CDR3 loop: CASSILLAGDTDTQYF. As DNA, the CDR3 is TGTGCCAGCAGCATACTACTAGCGGGAGACACAGATACGCAGTATTTT.

This clone was seen a handful of times. The chain recombines TRBV5-6 with TRBJ2-5; 9 bases fit TRBD2. The J segment lost 4 bases and the V segment lost 2 bases, leaving 6 bases of the junction unmatched. There are 15 residues in the CDR3. CDR1 and CDR2 from the germline V gene are SGHDT and YYEEEE. The CDR3 is CASSLGGRARETQYF. The CDR3 DNA reads TGTGCCAGCAGCTTAGGCGGGAGGGCCAGAGAGACCCAGTACTTC.

The genes are TRBV10-2 and TRBJ1-4, with D possibly TRBD1 on 5 matching bases. The CDR3 is made up of 14 amino acids. Trimming left V 4 bases short and J 8 bases short, with 14 bases between. Germline V gene lookup returns CDR1 WSHSY and CDR2 SAAADI. The CDR3 protein is CASSVQGQGEKLFF. Here the CDR3 DNA reads TGCGCCAGCAGTGTCCAGGGCCAAGGGGAAAAACTGTTTTTT.

The chain recombines TRBV30 with TRBJ2-1, with TRBD2 matching 13 bases. Germline lookup yields CDR1 GTSNPN and CDR2 SVGIG (reference sequence). CDR3 length: 15 amino acids. The ends lost 7 bases at V and 9 bases at J; junction bases unmatched: 12. The CDR3 region is CASPSTSGRSAEQFF. The CDR3 region has the DNA TGTGCCTCCCCCTCGACTAGCGGGAGGAGCGCTGAGCAGTTCTTC.

J is TRBJ2-1 and V is TRBV29-1; 9 bases fit TRBD2. V dropped 7 bases and J dropped 13; count of bases not matched to a gene: 11. The germline CDR1 and CDR2 sequences are SQVTM and ANQGSEA. The CDR3 loop spans 12 amino acids. The CDR3 nucleotides are TGCAGCGCCCCGGGACTAGCAAGTTTACAGTTCTTC. Translation gives CSAPGLASLQFF.

Only a few counts were recorded for this clone. The chain is built from TRBV5-1 and TRBJ1-1; tentatively, D is TRBD1 (6 bases). The V gene lost 2 bases and the J gene lost 7 bases, with 12 bases spanning the gap. Germline lookup yields CDR1 SGHRS and CDR2 YFSETQ. This CDR3 region has 13 residues. CDR3 coding DNA: TGCGCCAGCAGCTTTTGGGGGCAGGGTGAAGCTTTCTTT. It encodes CASSFWGQGEAFF. Full variable domain (rest looked up from reference TRBV5-1 and TRBJ1-1): KAGVTQTPRYLIKTRGQQVTLSCSPISGHRSVSWYQQTPGQGLQFLFEYFSETQRNKGNFPGRFSGRQFSNSRSEMNVSTLELGDSALYLCASSFWGQGEAFFGQGTRLTVV.

This clone was seen a few times. This sequence joins TRBV4-2 and TRBJ1-2; 9 bases line up with TRBD1. Per the germline V gene, CDR1 is LGHNA and CDR2 is YNFKEQ. V lost 1 base to trimming and J lost 5 bases; unmatched junction nucleotides: 5. The length of the CDR3 is 15 residues. The CDR3 reads CASSQVEQGAYGYTF. The CDR3 DNA sequence: TGTGCCAGCAGCCAAGTGGAACAGGGGGCTTATGGCTACACCTTC.

This clone was observed a few times. The chain joins TRBV18 to TRBJ2-1, with 12 bases aligning to TRBD2. V trimming: 6 bases; J trimming: 10 bases; junction bases outside the gene matches: 16. CDR1 and CDR2 (germline): KGHSH, LQKENI. The CDR3 covers 17 residues. CDR3 sequence: CASSTSSGTSGSLEQFF. As DNA, the CDR3 is TGTGCCAGCTCGACCAGCTCCGGGACTAGCGGGTCTCTCGAGCAGTTCTTC.

This clone was counted a few times. This chain uses TRBV7-9 with TRBJ2-7; no clear D gene. This CDR3 is built from 12 residues. V was trimmed by 1 base and J by 5 bases, leaving 6 bases between them. CDR1 SEHNR and CDR2 FQNEAQ come from the germline V gene (reference sequence). CDR3 sequence: CASSLGVHEQYF. The CDR3 DNA reads as TGTGCCAGCAGCTTAGGCGTCCACGAGCAGTACTTC.

Points on this clone: Germline and junction disagree at one end, which may indicate a read error. V usage is TRBV7-8 and J usage is TRBJ2-6; weak D call: TRBD1 (5 bases). This CDR3 region has 13 residues. Germline V lookup: CDR1 SGHVS, CDR2 FQNEAQ. CDR3 coding DNA: TGTGCCAGCAGCTTAGGTCAGGGCCCAGTTTTGTCTTTC. The encoded protein is CASSLGQGPVLSF.